This T cell receptor (beta chain) was recovered during a study of cytomegalovirus exposure and HLA in healthy donors (TCRdb year 2017). For context, the study as a whole: An earlier analysis of roughly 570 of the donors reported roughly 300 Gb of sequence data and about 120 million unique TCR beta sequences obtained from about 179 million T cells. In addition to the first cohort of 650 to 750 subjects, a separate validation cohort of some 120 different subjects was used. Because of strong linkage in the cohort, 5 or 6 DR-DQ haplotypes were treated as single units for association and clustering. Rather than drawing on any new phenotypic data, the later analysis identified candidate immune exposures from TCR beta sequences and the way those sequences occurred across donors. The number of typed donors differed by locus: roughly 629-640 for A, B, C, DRB1 and DQB1; approximately 530 for DQA1; about 600 for DPA1; and around 470 for DPB1. High-throughput TCR immunosequencing, statistical association of individual TCRs with disease status, and machine learning were combined to predict cytomegalovirus infection status. Among around 400 genotyped donors of the cohort, an average of approximately 230,000 unique TCR beta nucleotide sequences were sequenced per donor, about a sixth of them non-productive. The genetic ancestry cluster associated with self-reported Caucasian donors included approximately 85% of the roughly 360 genotyped donors. An early release that covered some 630 HLA-typed donors contained about 290 gigabases of sequencing data and approximately 85 million unique TCR sequences. All discovery cohort repertoires had been generated on a single sequencing platform. In an earlier analysis of a few hundred of the donors, high-throughput TCR beta sequencing was used to judge whether each TCR beta V gene segment behaved as functional or pseudogenic. Using immunosequencing, the study profiled T cell repertoires from approximately 700 subjects and related those repertoires to cytomegalovirus serostatus. Genome-wide SNP genotypes for about 55% of the roughly 670 donors were used in a later genetic analysis, which treated that subset as a discovery cohort. To study patterns of TCR occurrence, a later analysis re-analyzed previously published TCR beta repertoires from more than 550 donors and added high-resolution HLA genotyping. The aim of the study was to test whether cataloging public T cell receptors could identify signatures of past pathogen exposure. Alongside the repertoire data, information on donor age, sex, ethnicity and CMV serostatus was compiled. Both class I and class II loci were covered by HLA typing, at four-digit resolution. The paper as a whole reports these results and caveats: In a later analysis, TCR association rates were found to vary across HLA loci, with the most associated TCRs seen for DRB1 alleles and the fewest for HLA-C alleles. A further reported finding was that TCR beta sequences accurately predicted the HLA-A and HLA-B alleles for most subjects in the first cohort. Linkage disequilibrium might explain the correlated functional status among segregating V segments, but an unknown experimental factor could not be ruled out. In the study, 164 TCR beta chains were listed as associated with cytomegalovirus. A later analysis associated around 16,000 TCR beta sequences with specific HLA alleles at a false discovery rate of 0.05. Compared with the roughly 700-donor mean, donors in an Asian-associated ancestry cluster had fewer N-insertions in productive TCRs, according to a later genetic analysis. According to a later analysis, most CMV-associated TCR beta chains appeared to be HLA-restricted, and the HLA associations seemed to be driven largely by CMV exposure. A few of the identified cytomegalovirus-associated TCR beta chains were confirmed in vitro to be specific for cytomegalovirus antigens. The presence/absence analyses assumed that sequencing depth was roughly uniform across donors, and that assumption may not be true. Compared with equally common non-associated chains, HLA-associated TCR beta chains in a later analysis were more clonally expanded and had lower generation probabilities. The sequencing pipeline was judged likely to have produced a cluster of highly shared sequence variants as a technical artifact. Several of the top co-occurrence clusters appeared to be linked to parvovirus B19, influenza, CMV and Epstein-Barr virus, according to a later analysis. Because HLA typing was missing for some donors at each locus, association tests included only the typed subset. For the cohort, immune exposure information was limited to CMV serostatus. Cytomegalovirus status was reported to be diagnosed by the classifier with high specificity and sensitivity in both the original and validation cohorts. About 17 rarely observed V segments, including chromosome 9 orphons, were excluded from the earlier analysis of about 610 of the donors because counts were too low. An association between a missense DCLRE1C variant and V-gene and J-gene trimming of TCR beta chains was found in a later genetic analysis and replicated in an independent cohort. According to the authors, the approach could potentially be generalized to other disease states and immunological phenotypes. In an earlier analysis of under 600 of the donors, most TCR beta V segments were observed in productive rearrangements about 90% or about 30% of the time, broadly matching IMGT annotations. Some IMGT-functional V segments, including TRBV6-2 and TRBV6-3, could not be told apart with the 87-base-pair reads, so those segments were excluded. Assigning TCR associations to individual alleles was difficult when HLA alleles, especially DR and DQ, strongly co-occurred. Only TCR beta chains were sequenced in this cohort, and the absence of alpha or paired-chain data limited detectable features. Across donors, most TCR sequences were observed very rarely, whereas some public TCRs were present in many individuals.

Library preparation employed the immunoSEQ multiplex PCR assay. For the multiplex PCR, a mixture combining 60 forward primers for TCR Vbeta segments and 13 reverse primers for TCR Jbeta segments was used. Amplification of the CDR3 region of rearranged TCR beta genes was performed with a multiplex PCR assay on genomic DNA. Amplified TCR beta libraries were sequenced as 87-base-pair reads on the Illumina HiSeq System. The paper's processing steps were these. A later analysis counted some 74 million unique TCR beta chains across the 670 or so repertoires, and some 12 million of these chains were shared by at least two donors. To remove PCR and sequencing errors, raw reads were error-corrected and collapsed into unique sequences using a nearest-neighbor algorithm that merged closely related sequences. V, D and J gene segments were assigned by aligning CDR3 sequences to IMGT reference sequences. For a sequence to be retained, a match of at least six nucleotides was required to both a V gene segment and a J gene segment. Rearrangements were classified as productive when the CDR3 lacked stop codons and remained in frame with V and J, and all other rearrangements were classified as non-productive. CDR3 was defined by IMGT convention, running from the second conserved V-encoded cysteine to the conserved J-encoded phenylalanine. The earlier analysis of about 530 of the donors excluded any sequence lacking an unambiguous match to a single V gene segment. In an earlier analysis of 587 of the donors, a V segment was called functional when productive rearrangements were above 56.7%, and segregating when the standard deviation between donors exceeded 5%. To diagnose cytomegalovirus status from the catalog of TCR beta chain sequences, a statistical classification framework was built. In a later analysis, TCR nucleotide sequences were compared against IMGT/GENE-DB human TR gene sequences so that V and J genes could be assigned. Using the TCRdist pipeline, a later analysis assigned CDR3 sequences along with most-parsimonious VDJ recombination scenarios. In a later analysis, each TCR beta chain was defined by its CDR3 amino acid sequence together with its V-gene family, and reads without a unique V-gene family were excluded. In a later analysis, 450 to 600 highly shared, low-generation-probability nucleotide sequences were removed to address suspected cross-contamination and a sequencing artifact. In a later analysis, a clonal expansion index for each public chain was calculated from normalized within-repertoire ranks of inferred template counts. In a later analysis, generation probabilities were computed using a VDJ recombination model fitted to out-of-frame rearrangements, and the results were checked against IGoR. Hypergeometric tests were used in a later analysis to score TCR-TCR, TCR-HLA and TCR-CMV co-occurrence, with a repertoire-size bias correction applied to the TCR pairs. To estimate false discovery rates, a later analysis permuted the HLA or CMV assignments 20 times. In a later analysis, co-occurring TCRs were grouped with DBSCAN, and TCRdist sequence similarity was added when clustering was performed within HLA-allele-positive subsets. Repertoires with fewer than 30,000 or more than 120,000 public chains, plus five repertoires with anomalous nucleotide sharing, were excluded from co-occurrence clustering. As stored in TCRdb, this immuneACCESS dataset retains in-frame rearrangements with V and J assigned. A fraction of the clones does not appear; measured against another copy, unresolved V genes explain less than half of the discrepancy, and the remainder lacks a known reason. V, J and clone size derive from that table, while D and trimming were established from the DNA sequence. The sample has some 120,000 clones on record. The top ten clonotypes cover approximately 3.7% of the sample.

In the case of this clone: The antigen this receptor binds is unknown.

The cohort consisted of 650 to 700 healthy bone marrow donors. At the time of sampling, all cohort members were nominally healthy, though unrecorded immune exposures were likely present. The donor was CMV seronegative and was included in the group of under 450 seronegative cohort members. Every donor gave a peripheral blood sample, and the peripheral blood mononuclear cells from that sample were used for TCR beta sequencing. The Qiagen DNeasy Blood Extraction Kit was used to extract genomic DNA from the blood cell samples. The CDR3 numbers 15 residues from cysteine through phenylalanine. The CDR3 DNA has 45 bases and is translated from base 1. At the junction V is shortened by 4 bases and J by 0 bases, with 10 bases in between. In the germline V gene, CDR1 corresponds to MNHEY and CDR2 to SVGAGI.

The TCR comes from a man aged 25-45 years in good health and CMV-seronegative. The sequenced sample consisted of PBMCs. This chain joins TRBV6-5 to TRBJ1-5; TRBD1 is perhaps the D gene, given 5 matching bases. CDR3 sequence: CASSLQVNSNQPQHF. The nucleotides read TGTGCCAGCAGTTTACAGGTTAATAGCAATCAGCCCCAGCATTTT.